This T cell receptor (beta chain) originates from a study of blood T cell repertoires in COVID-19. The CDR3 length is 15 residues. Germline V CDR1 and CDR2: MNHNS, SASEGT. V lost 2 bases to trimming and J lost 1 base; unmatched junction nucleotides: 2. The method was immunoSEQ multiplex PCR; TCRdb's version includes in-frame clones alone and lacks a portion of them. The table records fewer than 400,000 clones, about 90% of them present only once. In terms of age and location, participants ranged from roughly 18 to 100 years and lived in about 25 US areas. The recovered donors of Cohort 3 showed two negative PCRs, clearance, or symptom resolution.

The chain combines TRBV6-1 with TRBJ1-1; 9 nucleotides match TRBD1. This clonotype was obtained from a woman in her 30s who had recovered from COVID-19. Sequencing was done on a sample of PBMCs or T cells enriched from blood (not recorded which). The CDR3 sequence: CASSEIQGANTEAFF. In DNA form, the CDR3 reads TGTGCCAGCAGTGAAATACAGGGGGCGAACACTGAAGCTTTCTTT.